These 20 T cell receptor beta chains originate from one sample sequenced in a study of cytomegalovirus exposure and HLA in healthy donors. Both 60 Vbeta primers and 13 Jbeta primers went into the PCR. Libraries were prepared by immunoSEQ multiplex PCR; TCRdb keeps only in-frame clonotypes and omits some of them. The sample lists some 170,000 clones, around 80% seen once, with about 1% in the top ten. The sample taken for sequencing was PBMCs. All receptors derive from a woman aged 40 to 50 in good health and CMV-seronegative.

The V and J genes are TRBV6-1 and TRBJ1-2, with 7 bases fitting TRBD1. Germline CDR1 reads MNHNS; CDR2 reads SASEGT. The V and J ends lost 1 base and 4 bases, in that order; junction bases with no gene match: 6. CDR3 size: 15 residues. The CDR3 nucleotides are TGTGCCAGCAGTGAAGAAAGGGGGCTAGGCTATGGCTACACCTTC. Translation: CASSEERGLGYGYTF.

The rearrangement joins TRBV19 to TRBJ2-1; D is unresolved. Per the germline V gene, CDR1 is LNHDA and CDR2 is SQIVND (reference sequence). V was pared by 1 base and J by 4 bases, with 17 bases between. The CDR3 is 17 amino acids. For the CDR3, the DNA is TGTGCCAGTAGTATAGGGCGGAGTATCAGCCCGTACAATGAGCAGTTCTTC. Translating gives CASSIGRSISPYNEQFF.

The rearrangement uses TRBV29-1 and TRBJ1-2; maybe TRBD1 (5 bases). The CDR3 loop spans 13 amino acids. Between the trimmed V and J ends, which lost 7 bases and 2 bases, there was a span of 14 bases. Germline V gene sequence: CDR1 SQVTM, CDR2 ANQGSEA. CDR3 in DNA: TGCAGCGCCCTTCTGGCAGGGAACTATGGCTACACCTTC. Its protein is CSALLAGNYGYTF.

The V call is TRBV6-1, the J call TRBJ1-3; D not resolved. Germline CDR1 is MNHNS and CDR2 is SASEGT. The V end lost 8 bases, the J end lost 0 bases, and 11 bases lay between the germline ends. The CDR3 has 14 amino acids. In nucleotides, the CDR3 is TGTGCCAGCGGCCAGGAATTCTCTGGAAACACCATATATTTT. This sequence encodes CASGQEFSGNTIYF.

The chain links TRBV11-2 to TRBJ2-1; no firm D call. V was shortened by 5 bases and J by 9 bases, with 8 bases between the two germline ends. This CDR3 is 11 amino acids long. Germline V gives CDR1 SGHAT, CDR2 FQNNGV. The CDR3, as DNA: TGTGCCAGCAGCATAACTGGTGAGCAGTTCTTC. It yields the protein CASSITGEQFF.

The chain recombines TRBV2 with TRBJ2-3, with TRBD1 identical over 7 bases. V lost 6 bases, J lost 0 bases, and 0 bases stayed unmatched. Per the germline V gene, CDR1 is SNHLY and CDR2 is FYNNEI. CDR3 length: 13 amino acids. CDR3 loop: CASRGQSTDTQYF. CDR3 sequence (DNA): TGTGCCAGCAGGGGACAGAGCACAGATACGCAGTATTTT. Supplemented by reference TRBV2 and TRBJ2-3, the full variable domain reads EPEVTQTPSHQVTQMGQEVILRCVPISNHLYFYWYRQILGQKVEFLVSFYNNEISEKSEIFDDQFSVERPDGSNFTLKIRSTKLEDSAMYFCASRGQSTDTQYFGPGTRLTVL.

The chain employs TRBV11-2 and TRBJ2-7, with D perhaps TRBD1 (5 bases). Germline loops: CDR1 SGHAT, CDR2 FQNNGV. This CDR3 has 14 amino acids. Trimming removed 1 base from V and 3 bases from J, with 10 bases in between. The CDR3 sequence is CASSLGGQGYEQYF. The CDR3 DNA reads TGTGCCAGCAGCTTAGGGGGCCAGGGCTACGAGCAGTACTTC.

The chain has TRBV2 and TRBJ1-2; a possible D gene is TRBD1 (6 bases). Germline V gene lookup returns CDR1 SNHLY and CDR2 FYNNEI. CDR3 size: 15 residues. V lost 6 bases, J lost 0 bases, and 14 bases lay in between. Here the CDR3 reads CASRYTGSPNYGYTF. The CDR3 coding sequence is TGTGCCAGCAGATATACAGGGTCTCCTAACTATGGCTACACCTTC.

The V call is TRBV6-7, the J call TRBJ2-5, with 9 bases identical to TRBD1. TRBV6-7 counts as an open reading frame of uncertain function. V was clipped by 5 bases and J by 3 bases; unmatched bases: 13. CDR3 length: 17 residues. The CDR3 coding sequence is TGTGCCAGCAGTAAGGGGACAGGGCTGAACCTAGAAGAGACCCAGTACTTC. It translates to CASSKGTGLNLEETQYF.

This chain joins TRBV19 and TRBJ1-1; D is undetermined. Germline-derived CDR1 and CDR2 are LNHDA and SQIVND (reference sequence). V gave up 4 bases and J gave up 1 base, with 16 bases separating them. This CDR3 is built from 16 residues. CDR3 loop: CASSKTIWEGNTEAFF. The DNA of the CDR3 is TGTGCCAGTAGTAAAACCATATGGGAGGGGAACACTGAAGCTTTCTTT.

This clone has just one count. V and J are TRBV2 and TRBJ1-5; TRBD1 might be the D (6 bases). Germline V lookup: CDR1 SNHLY, CDR2 FYNNEI. The ends were cut back, 5 bases at V and 4 bases at J, with 9 bases in the middle. The CDR3 spans 13 residues. CDR3 coding DNA: TGTGCCAGCAGTTCCGACAGGAATCAGCCCCAGCATTTT. Amino acid sequence: CASSSDRNQPQHF.

This clone was found a few times. This chain links TRBV7-8 with TRBJ1-3, with D unclear. Germline lookup yields CDR1 SGHVS and CDR2 FQNEAQ. The CDR3 length is 15 residues. V gave up 5 bases and J gave up 0 bases, with 11 bases separating them. CDR3 nucleotides: TGTGCCAGCAGCCCCGGACTGATCTCTGGAAACACCATATATTTT. Protein: CASSPGLISGNTIYF.

V usage is TRBV14 and J usage is TRBJ2-7; D perhaps matches TRBD2 (6 bases). V shed 3 bases and J shed 12 bases, with 21 bases lying between them. The CDR3 has 14 amino acids. Germline-derived CDR1 and CDR2 are SGHDN and FVKESK. CDR3 protein: CASSQRTSGERRYF. The CDR3 nucleotides are TGTGCCAGCAGCCAGCGAACATCGGGGGAGCGACGGTACTTC.

The chain carries TRBV5-1 and TRBJ2-5; the D gene is possibly TRBD2 (5 bases). This CDR3 contains 13 residues. The germline V and J ends were trimmed by 2 bases and 3 bases, with 8 bases remaining between them. Germline CDR1 reads SGHRS; CDR2 reads YFSETQ. The CDR3 DNA sequence: TGCGCCAGCAGCTTTGGACTCGAAGAGACCCAGTACTTC. This gives the protein CASSFGLEETQYF.

V usage is TRBV11-3 and J usage is TRBJ1-1; D is perhaps TRBD1 (6 bases). Trimming took 1 base from V and 3 from J, leaving 12 bases between them. The germline V gene encodes CDR1 SGHNT and CDR2 YENEEA. CDR3 length equals 15 residues. Here the CDR3 reads CASSLGRGLDTEAFF. CDR3 nucleotide sequence: TGTGCCAGCAGCTTAGGCAGGGGCCTTGACACTGAAGCTTTCTTT.

The chain carries TRBV7-3 and TRBJ1-4; D gene uncertain. Germline loops: CDR1 SGHTA, CDR2 FQGTGA. CDR3 length: 15 residues. Trimming took off 1 base at V and 6 bases at J, with 12 bases between the two ends. The CDR3 sequence: CASSLSGESHEKLFF. The CDR3 DNA is TGTGCCAGCAGCTTAAGCGGGGAATCTCATGAAAAACTGTTTTTT.

V is TRBV19 and J is TRBJ1-2, with 7 bases that match TRBD1. Germline V CDR1 and CDR2: LNHDA, SQIVND (reference sequence). Unmatched junction bases numbered 7, after V lost 4 bases and J lost 2 bases. The CDR3 runs to 15 residues. The CDR3 spells CASSTRQGPNYGYTF. The CDR3 nucleotides are TGTGCCAGTAGTACTCGACAGGGCCCAAACTATGGCTACACCTTC.

The CDR3 protein is CASRRTGTDTQYF. CDR3 DNA: TGTGCCAGCAGGCGCACAGGGACCGATACGCAGTATTTT. This chain uses TRBV5-8 with TRBJ2-3, with D maybe TRBD1 (6 bases). Trimming shortened V by 5 bases and J by 6 bases, and 13 bases separated the two germline ends. The CDR3 spans 13 residues. In germline, CDR1 is SGHTS, CDR2 YDEGEE.

The chain carries TRBV9 and TRBJ1-2, with a possible D match to TRBD1 (6 bases). CDR1 and CDR2 (germline): SGDLS, YYNGEE. Trimming shortened V by 3 bases and J by 5 bases, and 8 bases separated the two germline ends. This CDR3 has 12 amino acids. The CDR3 DNA sequence: TGTGCCAGCAGCGACAGGGTTTATGGCTACACCTTC. It is translated as CASSDRVYGYTF.

V usage is TRBV9 and J usage is TRBJ2-7, with 7 bases that match TRBD1. The CDR3 runs 15 residues. Trimming removed 2 bases from V and 4 bases from J; junction bases left unmatched: 9. Germline CDR1 and CDR2: SGDLS and YYNGEE. The CDR3 sequence is CASSVLPGQSYEQYF. The DNA of the CDR3 is TGTGCCAGCAGCGTCCTCCCGGGACAGTCTTACGAGCAGTACTTC.